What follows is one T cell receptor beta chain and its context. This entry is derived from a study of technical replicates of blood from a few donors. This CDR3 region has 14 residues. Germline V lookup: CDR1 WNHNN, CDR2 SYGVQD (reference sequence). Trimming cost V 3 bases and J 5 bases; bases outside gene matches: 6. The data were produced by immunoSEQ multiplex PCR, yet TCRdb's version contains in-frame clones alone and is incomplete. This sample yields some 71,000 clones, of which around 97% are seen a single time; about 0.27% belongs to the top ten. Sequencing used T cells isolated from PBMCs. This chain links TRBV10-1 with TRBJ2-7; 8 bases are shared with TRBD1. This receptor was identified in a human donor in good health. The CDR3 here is CASSELGQGDEQYF. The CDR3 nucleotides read TGCGCCAGCAGTGAACTCGGACAGGGTGACGAGCAGTACTTC.